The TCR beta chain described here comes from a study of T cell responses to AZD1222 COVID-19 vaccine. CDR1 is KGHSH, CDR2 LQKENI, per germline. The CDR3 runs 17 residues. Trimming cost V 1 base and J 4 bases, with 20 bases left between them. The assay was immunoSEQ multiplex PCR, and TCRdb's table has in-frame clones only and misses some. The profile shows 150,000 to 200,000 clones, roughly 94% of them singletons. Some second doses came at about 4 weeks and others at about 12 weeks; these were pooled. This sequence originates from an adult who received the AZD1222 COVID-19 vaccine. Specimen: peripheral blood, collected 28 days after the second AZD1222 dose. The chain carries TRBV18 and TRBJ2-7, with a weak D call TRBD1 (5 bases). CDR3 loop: CASSPQGPHSPGYEQYF. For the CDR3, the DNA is TGTGCCAGCTCACCACAAGGTCCCCACAGCCCAGGGTACGAGCAGTACTTC.